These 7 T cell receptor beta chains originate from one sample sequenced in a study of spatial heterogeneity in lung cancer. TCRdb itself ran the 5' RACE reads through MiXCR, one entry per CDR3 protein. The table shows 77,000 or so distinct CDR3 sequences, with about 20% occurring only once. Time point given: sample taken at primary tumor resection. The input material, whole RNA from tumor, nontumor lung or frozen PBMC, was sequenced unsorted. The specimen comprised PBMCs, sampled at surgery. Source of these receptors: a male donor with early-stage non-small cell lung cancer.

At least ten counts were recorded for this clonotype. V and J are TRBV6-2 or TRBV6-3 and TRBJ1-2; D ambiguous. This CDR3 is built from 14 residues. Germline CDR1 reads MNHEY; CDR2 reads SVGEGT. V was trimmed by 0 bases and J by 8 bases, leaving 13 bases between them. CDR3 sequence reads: CASSYSNLSGGYTF. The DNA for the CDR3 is TGTGCCAGCAGTTACTCGAACCTTAGCGGGGGCTACACCTTC.

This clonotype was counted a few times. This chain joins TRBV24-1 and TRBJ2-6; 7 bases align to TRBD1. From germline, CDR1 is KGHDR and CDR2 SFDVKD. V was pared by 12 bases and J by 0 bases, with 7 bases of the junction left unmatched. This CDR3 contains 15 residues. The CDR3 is CAVGQESSGANVLTF. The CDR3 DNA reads TGTGCCGTCGGACAGGAGAGCTCTGGGGCCAACGTCCTGACTTTC.

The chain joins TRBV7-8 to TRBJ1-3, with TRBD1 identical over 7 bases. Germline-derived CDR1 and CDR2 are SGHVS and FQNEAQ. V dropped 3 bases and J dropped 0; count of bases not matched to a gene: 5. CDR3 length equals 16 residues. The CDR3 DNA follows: TGTGCCAGCAGCTTCCCCGGGACAGCCTCTGGAAACACCATATATTTT. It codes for CASSFPGTASGNTIYF.

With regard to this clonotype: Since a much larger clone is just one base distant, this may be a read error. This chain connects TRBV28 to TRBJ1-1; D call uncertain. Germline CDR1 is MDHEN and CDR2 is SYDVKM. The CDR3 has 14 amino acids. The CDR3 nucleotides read TGTGCCAGCAGTTTATCCCTCTCGGTCACTGAAGTTTTCTTT. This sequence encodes CASSLSLSVTEVFF.

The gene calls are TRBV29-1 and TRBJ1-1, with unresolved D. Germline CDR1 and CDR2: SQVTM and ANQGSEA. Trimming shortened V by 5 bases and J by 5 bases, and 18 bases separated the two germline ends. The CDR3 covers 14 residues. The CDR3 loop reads CSVSGGIKLTEAFF. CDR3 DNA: TGCAGCGTTAGCGGAGGGATCAAGTTGACTGAAGCTTTCTTT.

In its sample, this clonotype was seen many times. CDR3 protein: CASSPRTVNTEAFF. The CDR3 nucleotides are TGTGCCAGCAGTCCCCGGACAGTTAACACTGAAGCTTTCTTT. The V gene is TRBV12-3 or TRBV12-4, the J gene TRBJ1-1, with D perhaps matching TRBD1 (6 bases). The CDR3 covers 14 residues. The V end was cut by 5 bases, the J end by 2 bases, with 12 bases between.

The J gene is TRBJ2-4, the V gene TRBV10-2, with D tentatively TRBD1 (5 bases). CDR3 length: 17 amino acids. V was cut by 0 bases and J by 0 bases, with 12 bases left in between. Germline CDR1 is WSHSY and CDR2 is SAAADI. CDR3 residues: CASSESPARVAKNIQYF. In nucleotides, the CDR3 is TGCGCCAGCAGTGAGTCACCGGCCAGGGTAGCCAAAAACATTCAGTACTTC.